The TCR beta chain under discussion was sequenced for a study of T cells in Graves' hyperthyroidism and ophthalmopathy. This clonotype was detected only a few times. TCR beta CDR3 sequences were amplified from RNA transcripts. Primed by the HTBI set, a first-round RT-PCR was run on the TCR CDR3. In TCRdb, the multiplex PCR reads were re-called with MiXCR into one record per CDR3 protein. Among about 560,000 distinct CDR3 sequences listed, approximately 15% were seen once. Germline V gives CDR1 MNHNS, CDR2 SASEGT. The V segment lost 5 bases and the J segment 3 bases; nucleotides outside the gene matches: 8. This CDR3 comprises 15 residues. Participants, patients aged 18 to 65, had newly diagnosed hyperthyroidism with a duration under 2 months.

The sequenced material came from blood. The source of this sequence is a woman between 18 and 29 years old with Graves' hyperthyroidism. The gene calls are TRBV6-1 and TRBJ2-7, with 9 nucleotides matching TRBD1. The CDR3 loop reads CASSHKQGAIYEQYF. CDR3 coding DNA: TGTGCCAGCAGTCACAAACAGGGGGCGATCTACGAGCAGTACTTC.